This T cell receptor (beta chain) was sequenced for a study of T cell repertoires in cytomegalovirus infection. Study-wide results and limits: Clonotypes of TCR beta that were HLA-C-restricted and CMV-specific dominated the ex vivo response.

The CDR3 extends over 16 amino acids. Looked up from germline, CDR1 is WSHSY and CDR2 is SAAADI. As to this clonotype: Its antigen is undetermined. One junction end does not reproduce the germline sequence, and a read error may be involved.

MiXCR, applied by TCRdb to the reads, yields one record per CDR3 protein. The sample holds around 750,000 distinct CDR3 sequences, approximately 32% seen once. The chain joins TRBV10-2 to TRBJ1-1; no clear D. Sequenced here: cultured CD8+ T cells from PBMCs, sampled from culture after CMV antigen stimulation. The sequence came from a human donor in good health (CMV status not recorded). Some clones in this sample may be carry-over from other donors' samples. CDR3 nucleotides: TGCGCCTGCAGTGAGTCAGGTGGTGGGCTTAACACTGAAGCTTTCTTT. Protein: CACSESGGGLNTEAFF.